This T cell receptor (beta chain) was sequenced in a study of identical twins. TCRdb passed the 5' RACE reads through MiXCR, listing each CDR3 protein once. This sample has 690,000 or so distinct CDR3 sequences, with 8.6% found just once. Study-wide points: Analyses of zero insertions could, in part, be confounded by invariant MAIT and iNKT cells. Out-of-frame alpha sequences common to twins were enriched for low generation probability. Among beta out-of-frame sequences, excess sharing between twins appeared weaker.

Concerning this clonotype itself: Its antigen is still unknown.

Trimming cost V 6 bases and J 4 bases, with 15 bases left between them. The CDR3 runs 13 residues. Germline CDR1 is DFQATT and CDR2 is SNEGSKA (reference sequence). These data are also associated with another study on yellow fever vaccine responses in identical twins. As that report states: Reports say the vaccine T cell response in twins looked partly convergent and partly personalized.

The rearrangement links TRBV20-1 to TRBJ1-1; no reliable D call. The TCR was taken from a woman younger than 35 in good health. The specimen was PBMCs. DNA for the CDR3: TGCAGTGCCCTGGGCGGTCTGGGCACTGAAGCTTTCTTT. Its protein is CSALGGLGTEAFF.